The present TCR beta chain was sequenced within a study of identical twins listed by TCRdb under 2016. About the investigation overall: The study deep-sequenced TCR alpha and beta repertoires from monozygotic twins, unrelated adults of various ages and cord blood to test whether fetal clonotypes persist. To rule out contamination, the twin experiments were replicated at different times with different library preparation protocols. General conclusions and limits of the study: Invariant T cells such as MAIT and iNKT could partly confound zero-insertion analyses, though diverse VJ usage argued against this for most clonotypes. Because the same donors could not be followed over many years, conclusions were based on cross-sectional statistical analysis. Compared with coincidental sharing between unrelated individuals, out-of-frame TCR alpha sequences shared between twins had an excess of sequences with low generation probability. Fewer insertions were carried by abundant cord blood beta clonotypes, a similar but weaker trend appeared in young adult naive repertoires, and no such trend appeared in memory repertoires. In monozygotic twins, out-of-frame TCR alpha sharing was systematically underestimated by recombination models, although the models agreed with sharing between unrelated individuals. Excess twin sharing in beta out-of-frame sequences was weaker because fewer shared sequences lowered the signal-to-noise ratio.

V is clipped by 4 bases and J by 6 bases, and the sequence between their germline boundaries is 16 bases long. Taken from cysteine to phenylalanine, the CDR3 has 15 residues. Only the CDR3 portion is preserved as DNA: 45 bases, with reading frame beginning at the first base. CDR1 and CDR2 were assigned from the germline V gene as SGHTA and FQGNSA. Only healthy Caucasian donors were included. Three pairs of female monozygotic twins, all aged about 18 to 29 years, were included in the twin cohort. The RNA used for TCR libraries was isolated from peripheral blood mononuclear cells. As concerns this clonotype: Its target antigen remains unknown. No base quality values were provided; no much bigger clone lies one nucleotide off.

Library preparation employed 5' RACE. Sequenced using an Illumina HiSeq 2000. Template switching introduced a universal primer binding site; the final cDNA contained a unique molecular identifier, enabling accurate counting of TCR cDNA molecules. First-strand cDNA for TCR alpha and beta chains was synthesized from specific primers in the conserved constant-segment region. Each cDNA library was double barcoded, with a SMART-Mk sample barcode plus Illumina barcodes, to control for contamination. TruSeq adapter sequences along with Illumina sample barcodes were introduced in two successive PCR steps. Sequencing of the TCR alpha and beta cDNA libraries was done on the Illumina HiSeq platform using custom primers. In the original analysis: Unique molecular identifiers were extracted from raw reads with MiGEC, and CDR3 positions were determined with MiXCR. Recombination models were inferred per individual with the repgenHMM and IGoR tools using an EM algorithm. The analysis of shared clonotypes was done with the tcR package in R, with sharing normalized by the product of cloneset sizes. To study raw recombination free of thymic and clonal selection effects, out-of-frame nonproductive sequences were analyzed. TCRdb itself trimmed the public reads at Q25 with fastp, ran MiXCR and retained productive beta chains. Records with the same CDR3 protein are collapsed into one entry carrying the most frequent genes and DNA. TCRdb, rather than the study authors, made the V and J calls. The sample table records around 690,000 distinct CDR3 sequences; roughly 20% of these occur just once. Of the sample, around 4.4% is held by the ten largest clones.

These data were likewise used in another study, on T cells expressing NK-cell markers. As the second publication notes: Three sorted T-cell subsets (CD3+CD56+NKG2C+, CD3+CD56+NKG2C- and CD3+CD56-NKG2C+) from seven to nine donors had their TCR beta-chain repertoires profiled. Of the eight sequenced donors, seven were found to be HCMV-seropositive and one was found to be HCMV-seronegative. To restrict sorting to alphabetaTCR-expressing T cells, an anti-gammadeltaTCR antibody was added in several experiments. In six donors, the dominant CD3+CD56+NKG2C+ clonotypes were among the top 10 CD8+ clonotypes and accounted for about 1.0-7.5% of CD8+ T cells. Those dominant clonotypes were again the most abundant among CD3+CD56-NKG2C+ cells in four donors, at about 25-60.1%. Whether the expanded NKG2C-expressing T cell clones were specific for HCMV antigens was left unclear. All eight donors whose samples were sequenced were randomly selected healthy volunteers, three of them men and five women. HCMV serostatus was determined by detecting HCMV-specific IgG in serum with a commercial ELISA kit. For several donors, bulk peripheral blood T-cell repertoires were additionally sequenced from unsorted PBMC. MIGEC was used to demultiplex reads and group reads by UMI, and MiTCR was used to assemble and quantify clonotypes. To remove erroneous sequences, TCR cDNA sequences were retained only when supported by two or more reads. Downstream repertoire analysis used the tcR package, and clonotypes were matched across fractions by CDR3 nucleotide sequence plus V segment. VDJmatch was used to annotate antigen specificity against VDJdb, with one amino acid substitution in CDR3 allowed.

This receptor was taken from a woman aged 18-30 years in good health. Source material: PBMCs. The sequence links TRBV7-2 to TRBJ2-1; the D gene is perhaps TRBD1, from 6 matching bases. The bases are TGTGCCAGCAGCTCAGGGGTGTCTCAAATCAATGAGCAGTTCTTC. Its amino acids are CASSSGVSQINEQFF.